The present T cell receptor (beta chain) was sequenced within a study of blood T cell repertoires in COVID-19. Background on the study: Spain, Italy and the United States supplied samples that represented acute and convalescent COVID-19.

The germline gives CDR1 MNHEY, CDR2 SMNVEV (reference sequence). The CDR3 contains 16 residues. The ends lost 4 bases at V and 2 bases at J; junction bases unmatched: 4. In the original processing: Quantification of nucleated cells was approximated via reference gene primer amplification. Profiling relied on immunoSEQ multiplex PCR, and the TCRdb table lists in-frame clones only, not all of them. The V and J calls and clone size come from that table; D and trimming were worked out from the DNA. The table includes some 150,000 clones, around 84% detected once. The V call is TRBV27, the J call TRBJ2-6, with 8 bases that match TRBD1. Sequencing input: peripheral blood. This TCR came from a man between 60 and 75 years old with active or convalescent COVID-19. In nucleotides, the CDR3 is TGTGCCAGCAGTTCGTGGACAGGGACTGGGGCCAACGTCCTGACTTTC. It specifies CASSSWTGTGANVLTF.